This TCR beta chain was identified during a study of T cells in Graves' hyperthyroidism and ophthalmopathy. General study findings and limits: Blood shared most expanded thyroid clonotypes above 0.001.

Hyperthyroidism of Graves' type that showed no ophthalmopathy progression within 18 months was stable. Points on this clonotype: The antigen is undetermined.

Amplification yielded TCR beta CDR3 regions, with RNA transcripts as the source. The HTBI set primed first-round TCR CDR3 RT-PCR. TCRdb processed the multiplex PCR reads anew with MiXCR; each CDR3 protein has one entry. The repertoire holds around 430,000 distinct CDR3 sequences, with 14% to 15% as singletons. This clonotype was sampled from a woman aged 25-40 years with Graves' hyperthyroidism. The sequenced sample was blood.

The DNA of the CDR3 is TGTGCCACCAGTGATTTGGAATGGGACAGGGGAAATTCGAATTCACCCCTCCACTTT. This gives the protein CATSDLEWDRGNSNSPLHF. This sequence joins TRBV24-1 and TRBJ1-6; 10 nucleotides agree with TRBD1. Trimming at V came to 0 bases and at J to 7 bases, leaving 11 bases not matched to a gene. CDR1 and CDR2 from the germline V gene are KGHDR and SFDVKD. The CDR3 totals 19 residues.